This T cell receptor beta chain was identified in a study of blood T cell repertoires in COVID-19. In the study overall: From the United States, Italy and Spain came samples of acute and convalescent COVID-19.

CDR3 size: 16 residues. Per the germline V gene, CDR1 is KGHSH and CDR2 is LQKENI. Trimming took off 0 bases at V and 0 bases at J, with 12 bases between the two ends. The authors' processing: Reference gene primer amplification gave estimated nucleated cell counts. The repertoire was sequenced with immunoSEQ multiplex PCR; TCRdb's copy has only in-frame clones and lacks some. From that table come the V and J calls and clone size; the DNA was used to work out D and trimming. The sample has 130,000 or so clones; roughly 90% are singletons. This clonotype originated in a man aged 70 or older with active COVID-19. Sequencing was done on a sample of peripheral blood. The chain is built from TRBV18 and TRBJ2-7; D might be TRBD1 (6 bases). CDR3 bases: TGTGCCAGCTCACCACCCGACAGGAGAAACTCCTACGAGCAGTACTTC. The encoded protein is CASSPPDRRNSYEQYF.